One and the same sample provided the 21 T cell receptor beta chains below, sequenced in a study of blood T cell repertoires in COVID-19 (dated by TCRdb to about 2020). Receptors were amplified or captured by the immunoSEQ multiplex PCR assay. Sourced from immuneACCESS, this table was stored by TCRdb with only in-frame sequences that have V and J called. A share of the clones is absent; for the studies checked, an unresolved V gene accounts for under half, and the remainder has no known explanation. The table for this sample lists over 85,000 clones; approximately 90% of them were counted only once. The ten largest clones add up to roughly 4.3% of the sample. The specimen sequenced was peripheral blood. The receptors derive from a man between 65 and 80 years old with acute or convalescent COVID-19.

The genes are TRBV5-4 and TRBJ1-5, with 7 bases matching TRBD1. CDR3 length: 15 residues. CDR1 SGHNT and CDR2 YYREEE come from the germline V gene (reference sequence). The trim removed 4 bases at V and 4 bases at J, leaving 8 bases unmatched. This CDR3 is CASSNFGTVNQPQHF. The CDR3 DNA reads as TGTGCCAGCAGCAATTTTGGGACAGTAAATCAGCCCCAGCATTTT.

This chain joins TRBV6-5 and TRBJ2-7; 8 positions match TRBD2. The germline CDR1 and CDR2 sequences are MNHEY and SVGAGI. The CDR3 loop spans 14 amino acids. V lost 6 bases, J lost 0 bases, and 4 bases stayed unmatched. DNA of the CDR3: TGTGCCAGCAGCGGTAGCGGGACCTCCTACGAGCAGTACGTC. It translates to CASSGSGTSYEQYV.

The chain couples TRBV5-1 to TRBJ2-3, with TRBD1 matching over 11 bases. This CDR3 has 16 residues. The V gene end was trimmed by 0 bases and the J gene end by 7 bases; junction bases not matched to a gene: 7. From germline, CDR1 is SGHRS and CDR2 YFSETQ. This chain's CDR3 is CASSLARTGGSNTQYF. The CDR3 DNA follows: TGCGCCAGCAGCTTGGCCAGGACAGGGGGCTCGAATACGCAGTATTTT.

The rearrangement links TRBV5-1 to TRBJ1-1, with 7 bases matching TRBD1. The CDR3 extends over 16 amino acids. Losses at the gene ends were 4 bases for V and 3 bases for J; bases not matched to a gene: 12. Germline V lookup: CDR1 SGHRS, CDR2 YFSETQ. The CDR3 coding sequence is TGCGCCAGCAGCCATGACAGGAGGGGGCCAGACACTGAAGCTTTCTTT. Its protein product is CASSHDRRGPDTEAFF.

The chain employs TRBV5-4 and TRBJ1-4, with D maybe TRBD1 (5 bases). Germline V CDR1 and CDR2: SGHNT, YYREEE (reference sequence). V was pared by 0 bases and J by 2 bases, with 8 bases between. This CDR3 has 15 amino acids. The CDR3 DNA sequence: TGTGCCAGCAGCTTGGCCGGGGGTACTAATGAAAAACTGTTTTTT. The encoded protein is CASSLAGGTNEKLFF.

The chain recombines TRBV6-5 with TRBJ2-1; the D gene is possibly TRBD2 (6 bases). Germline lookup yields CDR1 MNHEY and CDR2 SVGAGI. CDR3 length: 15 residues. Deletions cut 7 bases from V and 10 bases from J, with 23 bases between. This CDR3 reads CASNWDSGIYSEQFF. CDR3 nucleotide sequence: TGTGCCAGCAACTGGGACTCTGGAATTTACTCCGAGCAGTTCTTC.

The V call is TRBV6-1, the J call TRBJ2-1; D uncertain. Germline lookup yields CDR1 MNHNS and CDR2 SASEGT. This CDR3 spans 12 amino acids. V was pared by 2 bases and J by 3 bases, with 2 bases between. The CDR3 spells CASSEHYNEQFF. CDR3 nucleotide sequence: TGTGCCAGCAGTGAACACTACAATGAGCAGTTCTTC.

This chain connects TRBV5-8 to TRBJ2-1, with TRBD2 matching over 9 bases. Germline CDR1 is SGHTS and CDR2 is YDEGEE. The CDR3 length is 16 residues. V dropped 4 bases and J dropped 5; count of bases not matched to a gene: 10. CDR3 DNA sequence: TGTGCCAGCAGCCCAGATTTCAGCGGGGGGAACAATGAGCAGTTCTTC. It translates to CASSPDFSGGNNEQFF.

This chain joins TRBV3-1 (or the pseudogene TRBV3-2) and TRBJ1-1, with 9 positions matching TRBD1. The ends lost 6 bases at V and 5 bases at J; junction bases unmatched: 13. Germline CDR1 LGHDT, CDR2 YNNKEL (reference sequence). This CDR3 contains 16 residues. The CDR3: CASRVGTGGSGTEAFF. In nucleotides, the CDR3 is TGTGCCAGCAGGGTCGGAACAGGGGGCAGTGGGACTGAAGCTTTCTTT.

The chain combines TRBV5-6 with TRBJ1-6; the D gene is possibly TRBD1 (5 bases). CDR3 size: 14 residues. V was clipped by 4 bases and J by 8 bases, with 13 bases between them. CDR1 and CDR2 from the germline V gene are SGHDT and YYEEEE. The CDR3 DNA is TGTGCCAGCAGCCCCGGGACTCGACATTCACCCCTCCACTTT. This translates into CASSPGTRHSPLHF. The full variable domain, rest sourced from reference TRBV5-6 and TRBJ1-6, is DAGVTQSPTHLIKTRGQQVTLRCSPKSGHDTVSWYQQALGQGPQFIFQYYEEEERQRGNFPDRFSGHQFPNYSSELNVNALLLGDSALYLCASSPGTRHSPLHFGNGTRLTVT.

This clone was detected only a few times. CDR3 bases: TGTGCCAGCAGCTTAAAGCGCGCCTTGAACACTGAAGCTTTCTTT. Amino acid sequence: CASSLKRALNTEAFF. J is TRBJ1-1 and V is TRBV7-8; D gene ambiguous. V was shortened by 2 bases and J by 0 bases, with 10 bases between the two germline ends. Germline V CDR1 and CDR2: SGHVS, FQNEAQ. This CDR3 has 15 residues.

V and J are TRBV7-8 and TRBJ2-3; D unclear. The V gene lost 1 base and the J gene lost 4 bases, with 6 bases spanning the gap. This CDR3 contains 13 residues. Germline lookup yields CDR1 SGHVS and CDR2 FQNEAQ. CDR3 in DNA: TGTGCCAGCAGCTTAGGAGTTTCAGATACGCAGTATTTT. Encoded protein: CASSLGVSDTQYF.

The rearrangement joins TRBV2 to TRBJ1-1; D is undetermined. This CDR3 spans 11 amino acids. The germline CDR1 and CDR2 sequences are SNHLY and FYNNEI. V lost 4 bases, J lost 6 bases, and 6 bases lay in between. The CDR3 spells CASSVSAEAFF. CDR3 nucleotides: TGTGCCAGCAGTGTGTCCGCTGAAGCTTTCTTT. Looking up the rest from reference TRBV2 and TRBJ1-1 gives the full variable domain: EPEVTQTPSHQVTQMGQEVILRCVPISNHLYFYWYRQILGQKVEFLVSFYNNEISEKSEIFDDQFSVERPDGSNFTLKIRSTKLEDSAMYFCASSVSAEAFFGQGTRLTVV.

The rearrangement uses TRBV13 and TRBJ2-1, with 11 bases matching TRBD1. CDR1 is PRHDT, CDR2 FYEKMQ, per germline (reference sequence). The J segment lost 6 bases and the V segment lost 4 bases, leaving 8 bases of the junction unmatched. The CDR3 extends over 16 amino acids. Here the CDR3 DNA reads TGTGCCAGCAGCTCTACAGGACAGGGGGCGGGCAATGAGCAGTTCTTC. Translating gives CASSSTGQGAGNEQFF.

V usage is TRBV6-1 and J usage is TRBJ1-2; perhaps TRBD1 as D (5 bases). In germline, CDR1 is MNHNS, CDR2 SASEGT. This CDR3 spans 13 amino acids. V was pared by 3 bases and J by 4 bases, with 9 bases between. The CDR3 DNA sequence: TGTGCCAGCAGTGACGACAGAGCCTATGGCTACACCTTC. It is translated as CASSDDRAYGYTF.

The genes are TRBV14 and TRBJ2-3, with 12 bases identical to TRBD1. CDR3 length: 15 amino acids. V gave up 9 bases and J gave up 4 bases; unmatched junction bases: 8. Germline V gene sequence: CDR1 SGHDN, CDR2 FVKESK. CDR3 sequence (DNA): TGTGCCAGTACGCCGGGACAGGGGGCCTCAGATACGCAGTATTTT. Amino acids: CASTPGQGASDTQYF.

The chain uses TRBV19 and TRBJ1-6; D is uncertain. This CDR3 is 14 amino acids long. Trimming stripped 0 bases from V and 14 bases from J, with 14 bases between. Germline loops: CDR1 LNHDA, CDR2 SQIVND (reference sequence). CDR3 sequence: CASSIDRELITLHF. CDR3 coding DNA: TGTGCCAGTAGTATAGATCGGGAGCTAATAACCCTCCACTTT.

The sample holds one count of this clone. This sequence joins TRBV5-1 and TRBJ2-6; tentative D call: TRBD2 (5 bases). The germline V gene has CDR1 SGHRS and CDR2 YFSETQ. This CDR3 comprises 15 residues. V was shortened by 5 bases and J by 4 bases, with 13 bases between the two germline ends. CDR3 amino acids: CASSTEGTGANVLTF. CDR3 coding DNA: TGCGCCAGCAGTACTGAGGGTACCGGGGCCAACGTCCTGACTTTC.

The rearrangement links TRBV7-2 to TRBJ1-1; a possible D gene is TRBD1 (6 bases). CDR1 and CDR2 (germline): SGHTA, FQGNSA. This CDR3 is 15 amino acids long. Between the trimmed V and J ends, which lost 2 bases and 4 bases, there was a span of 14 bases. CDR3 region: CASSLRRGYLTEAFF. The CDR3 region has the DNA TGTGCCAGCAGCTTAAGAAGGGGGTATCTCACTGAAGCTTTCTTT.

This sequence joins TRBV19 and TRBJ1-5; D is undetermined. There are 11 residues in the CDR3. Trimming shortened V by 5 bases and J by 6 bases, and 5 bases separated the two germline ends. Germline assignment: CDR1 LNHDA and CDR2 SQIVND (reference sequence). The CDR3 protein is CASSSSQPQHF. The DNA for the CDR3 is TGTGCCAGTAGTTCTAGTCAGCCCCAGCATTTT. The complete variable domain, with remaining parts taken from reference TRBV19 and TRBJ1-5, reads DGGITQSPKYLFRKEGQNVTLSCEQNLNHDAMYWYRQDPGQGLRLIYYSQIVNDFQKGDIAEGYSVSREKKESFPLTVTSAQKNPTAFYLCASSSSQPQHFGDGTRLSIL.

The chain carries TRBV6-4 and TRBJ1-2; a possible D gene is TRBD1 (5 bases). The germline gives CDR1 MRHNA, CDR2 SNTAGT. Trimming pared 6 bases from V and 0 bases from J, leaving 8 bases between. The CDR3 covers 13 residues. The CDR3 DNA follows: TGTGCCAGCAGAGAGGACACTAACTATGGCTACACCTTC. Its translation: CASREDTNYGYTF.